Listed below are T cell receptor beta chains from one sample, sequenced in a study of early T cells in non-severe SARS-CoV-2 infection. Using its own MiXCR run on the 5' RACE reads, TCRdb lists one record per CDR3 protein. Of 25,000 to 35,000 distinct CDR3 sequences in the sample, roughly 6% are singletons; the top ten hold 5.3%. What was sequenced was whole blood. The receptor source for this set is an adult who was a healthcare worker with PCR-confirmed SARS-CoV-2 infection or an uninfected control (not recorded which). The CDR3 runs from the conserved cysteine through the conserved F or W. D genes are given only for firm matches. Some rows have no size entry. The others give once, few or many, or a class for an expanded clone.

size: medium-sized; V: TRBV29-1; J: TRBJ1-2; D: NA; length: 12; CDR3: CSVAAGNYGYTF; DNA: TGCAGCGTTGCAGCGGGGAACTATGGCTACACCTTC
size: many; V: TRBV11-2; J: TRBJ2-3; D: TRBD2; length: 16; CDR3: CASSLEGGRATDTQYF; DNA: TGTGCCAGCAGCTTAGAAGGCGGGAGGGCCACAGATACGCAGTATTTT
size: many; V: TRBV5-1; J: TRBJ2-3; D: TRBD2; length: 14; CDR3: CASSILAGTDTQYF; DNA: TGCGCCAGCAGTATCCTAGCGGGGACAGATACGCAGTATTTT
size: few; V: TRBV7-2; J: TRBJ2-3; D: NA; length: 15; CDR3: CASSLGATLRNTQYF; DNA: TGTGCCAGCAGCTTAGGGGCTACCCTTCGAAATACGCAGTATTTT
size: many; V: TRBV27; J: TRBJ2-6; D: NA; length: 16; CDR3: CASSLRDGFGANVLTF; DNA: TGTGCCAGCAGTTTAAGGGATGGGTTCGGGGCCAACGTCCTGACTTTC
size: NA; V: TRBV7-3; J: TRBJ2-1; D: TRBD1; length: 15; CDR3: CASSKDRASYNEQFF; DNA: TGTGCCAGCAGCAAGGACAGGGCGAGTTACAATGAGCAGTTCTTC
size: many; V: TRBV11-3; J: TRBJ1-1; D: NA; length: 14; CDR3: CASSRPPGATEAFF; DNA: TGTGCCAGCAGCCGCCCGCCCGGGGCCACTGAAGCTTTCTTT
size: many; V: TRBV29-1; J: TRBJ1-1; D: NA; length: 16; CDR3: CSVEDVRTSVNTEAFF; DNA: TGCAGCGTTGAAGATGTGAGGACTTCTGTGAACACTGAAGCTTTCTTT
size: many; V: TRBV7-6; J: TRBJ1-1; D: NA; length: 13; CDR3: CASSLLTNTEAFF; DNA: TGTGCCAGCAGTCTTCTCACGAACACTGAAGCTTTCTTT
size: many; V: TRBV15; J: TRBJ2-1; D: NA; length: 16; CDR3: CATSRAASVSYNEQFF; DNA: TGTGCCACCAGCAGAGCGGCCTCAGTCTCCTACAATGAGCAGTTCTTC
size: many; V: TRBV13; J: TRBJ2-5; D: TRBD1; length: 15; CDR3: CASSPTLGQGATQYF; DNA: TGTGCCAGCAGCCCCACCCTGGGACAGGGGGCGACCCAGTACTTC
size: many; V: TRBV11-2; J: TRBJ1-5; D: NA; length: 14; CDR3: CASSSDGRGQPQHF; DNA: TGTGCCAGCAGCTCGGACGGCAGGGGTCAGCCCCAGCATTTT
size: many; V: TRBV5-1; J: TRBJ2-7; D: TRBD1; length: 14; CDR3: CASKPGQGPYEQYF; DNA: TGCGCCAGCAAACCCGGACAGGGGCCCTACGAGCAGTACTTC
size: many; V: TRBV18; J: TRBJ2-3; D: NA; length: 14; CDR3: CASSSPEVADTQYF; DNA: TGTGCCAGCTCGTCCCCCGAGGTGGCAGATACGCAGTATTTT
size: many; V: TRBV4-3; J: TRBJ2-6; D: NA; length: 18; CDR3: CASSQDRSGLSGANVLTF; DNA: TGCGCCAGCAGCCAAGATCGGTCGGGACTCTCTGGGGCCAACGTCCTGACTTTC
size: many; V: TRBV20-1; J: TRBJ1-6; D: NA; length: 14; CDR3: CSARRDFGNSPLHF; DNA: TGCAGTGCTAGACGGGACTTCGGGAATTCACCCCTCCACTTT
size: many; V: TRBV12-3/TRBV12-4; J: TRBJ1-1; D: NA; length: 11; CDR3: CASDANTEAFF; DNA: TGTGCCAGCGACGCGAACACTGAAGCTTTCTTT